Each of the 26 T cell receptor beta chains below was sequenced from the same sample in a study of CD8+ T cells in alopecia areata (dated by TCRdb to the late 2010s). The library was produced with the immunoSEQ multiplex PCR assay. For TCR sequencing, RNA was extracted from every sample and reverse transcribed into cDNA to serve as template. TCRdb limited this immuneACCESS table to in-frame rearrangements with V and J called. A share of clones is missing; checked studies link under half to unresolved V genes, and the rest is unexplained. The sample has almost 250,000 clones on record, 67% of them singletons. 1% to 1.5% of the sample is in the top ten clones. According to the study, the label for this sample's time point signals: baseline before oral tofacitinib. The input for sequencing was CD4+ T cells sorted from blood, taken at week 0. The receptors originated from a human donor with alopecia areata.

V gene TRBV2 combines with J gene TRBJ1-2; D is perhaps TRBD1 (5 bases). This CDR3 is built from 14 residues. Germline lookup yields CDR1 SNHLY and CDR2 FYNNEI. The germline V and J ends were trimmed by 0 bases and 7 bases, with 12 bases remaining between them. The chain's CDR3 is CASSEASGAVGYTF. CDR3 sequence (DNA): TGTGCCAGCAGTGAAGCGAGTGGGGCTGTTGGCTACACCTTC.

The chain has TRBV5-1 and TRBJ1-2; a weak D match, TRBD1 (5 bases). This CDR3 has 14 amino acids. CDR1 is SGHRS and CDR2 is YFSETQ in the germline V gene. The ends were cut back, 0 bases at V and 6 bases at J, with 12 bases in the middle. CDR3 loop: CASSLASREHGYTF. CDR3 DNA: TGCGCCAGCAGCTTGGCCTCCAGGGAGCATGGCTACACCTTC.

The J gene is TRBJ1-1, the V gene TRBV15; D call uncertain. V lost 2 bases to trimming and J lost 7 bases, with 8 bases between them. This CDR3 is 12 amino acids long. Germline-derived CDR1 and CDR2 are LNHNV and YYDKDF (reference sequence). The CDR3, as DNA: TGTGCCACCAGCAGATCGACGGTTGAAGCTTTCTTT. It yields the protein CATSRSTVEAFF.

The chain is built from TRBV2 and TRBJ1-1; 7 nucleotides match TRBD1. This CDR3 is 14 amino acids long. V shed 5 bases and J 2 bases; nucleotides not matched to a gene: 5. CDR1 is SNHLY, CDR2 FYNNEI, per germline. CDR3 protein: CASSLDRTNTEAFF. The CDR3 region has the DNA TGTGCCAGCAGTCTGGACAGGACCAACACTGAAGCTTTCTTT.

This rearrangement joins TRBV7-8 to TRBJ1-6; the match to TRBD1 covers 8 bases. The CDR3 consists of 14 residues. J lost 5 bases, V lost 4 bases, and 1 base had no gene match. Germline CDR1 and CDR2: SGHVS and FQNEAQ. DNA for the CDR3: TGTGCCAGCAGCTCGACAGGGGATAATTCACCCCTCCACTTT. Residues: CASSSTGDNSPLHF.

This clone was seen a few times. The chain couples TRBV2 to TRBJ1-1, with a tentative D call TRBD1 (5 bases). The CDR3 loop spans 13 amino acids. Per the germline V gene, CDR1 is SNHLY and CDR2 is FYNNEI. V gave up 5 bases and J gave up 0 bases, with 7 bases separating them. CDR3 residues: CASSRQLNTEAFF. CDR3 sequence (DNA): TGTGCCAGCAGTCGACAGTTGAACACTGAAGCTTTCTTT.

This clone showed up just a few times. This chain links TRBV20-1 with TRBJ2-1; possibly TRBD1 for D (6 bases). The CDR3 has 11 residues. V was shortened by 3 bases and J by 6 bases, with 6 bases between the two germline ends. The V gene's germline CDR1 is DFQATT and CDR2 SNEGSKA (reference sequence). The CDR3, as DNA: TGCAGTGCTAGGGGGGCCAATGAGCAGTTCTTC. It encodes CSARGANEQFF.

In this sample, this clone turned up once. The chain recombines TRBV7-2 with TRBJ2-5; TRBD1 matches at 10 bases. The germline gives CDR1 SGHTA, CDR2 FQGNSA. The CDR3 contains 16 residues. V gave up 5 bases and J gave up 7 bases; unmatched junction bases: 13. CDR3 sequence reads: CASSPRRTGGMGTQYF. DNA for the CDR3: TGTGCCAGCAGCCCCCGAAGGACAGGGGGAATGGGGACCCAGTACTTC.

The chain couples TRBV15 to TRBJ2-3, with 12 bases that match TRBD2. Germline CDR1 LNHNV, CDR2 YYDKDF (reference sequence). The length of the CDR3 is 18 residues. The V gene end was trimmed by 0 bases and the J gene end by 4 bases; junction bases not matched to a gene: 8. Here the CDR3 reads CATSRDSPTSGSADTQYF. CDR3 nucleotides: TGTGCCACCAGCAGAGATTCCCCGACTAGCGGGAGCGCAGATACGCAGTATTTT.

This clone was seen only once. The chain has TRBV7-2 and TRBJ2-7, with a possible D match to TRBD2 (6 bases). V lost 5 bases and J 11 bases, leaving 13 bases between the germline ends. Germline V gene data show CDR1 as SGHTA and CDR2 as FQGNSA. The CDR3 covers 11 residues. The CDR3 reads CASSPAGTEYF. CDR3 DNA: TGTGCCAGCAGCCCGGCCGGGACTGAGTACTTC.

The CDR3, as DNA: TGCAGCGTTGGAGACATTGGCTACACCTTC. This codes for CSVGDIGYTF. The chain has TRBV29-1 and TRBJ1-2; D gene ambiguous. The CDR3 extends over 10 amino acids. Germline CDR1 is SQVTM and CDR2 is ANQGSEA. V was shortened by 4 bases and J by 7 bases, with 7 bases between the two germline ends.

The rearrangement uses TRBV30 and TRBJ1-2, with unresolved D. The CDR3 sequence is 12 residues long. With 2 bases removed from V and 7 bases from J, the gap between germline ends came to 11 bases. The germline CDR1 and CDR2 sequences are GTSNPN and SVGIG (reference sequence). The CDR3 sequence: CAWSLDVTGYTF. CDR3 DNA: TGTGCCTGGAGTCTGGACGTCACTGGCTACACCTTC.

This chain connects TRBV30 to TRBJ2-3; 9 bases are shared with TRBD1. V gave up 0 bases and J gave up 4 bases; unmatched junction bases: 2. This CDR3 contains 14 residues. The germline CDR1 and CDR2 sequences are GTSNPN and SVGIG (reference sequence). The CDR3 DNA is TGTGCCTGGAGTGTGGACAGGGGATCAGATACGCAGTATTTT. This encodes CAWSVDRGSDTQYF.

The CDR3 nucleotides are TGTGCCATCAGACGGGACCCCAGTGAAAAACTGTTTTTT. This codes for CAIRRDPSEKLFF. The chain couples TRBV10-3 to TRBJ1-4; D might be TRBD1 (5 bases). Trimming removed 6 bases at V and 7 bases at J, with 12 bases between. This CDR3 comprises 13 residues. The germline V gene has CDR1 ENHRY and CDR2 SYGVKD.

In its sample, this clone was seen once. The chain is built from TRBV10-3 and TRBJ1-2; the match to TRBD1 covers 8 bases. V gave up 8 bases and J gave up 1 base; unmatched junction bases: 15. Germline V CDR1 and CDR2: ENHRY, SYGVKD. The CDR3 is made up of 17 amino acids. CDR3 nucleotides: TGTGCCATCCGGACCGAGACAGGGGAGGCGGATAACTATGGCTACACCTTC. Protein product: CAIRTETGEADNYGYTF.

The CDR3 nucleotides are TGTGCCAGCAGTCCATGGGGGAATAGCAATCAGCCCCAGCATTTT. Translation gives CASSPWGNSNQPQHF. This chain uses TRBV27 with TRBJ1-5, with a possible D match to TRBD1 (5 bases). The V gene's germline CDR1 is MNHEY and CDR2 SMNVEV (reference sequence). The CDR3 loop spans 15 amino acids. Trimming took off 5 bases at V and 0 bases at J, with 11 bases between the two ends.

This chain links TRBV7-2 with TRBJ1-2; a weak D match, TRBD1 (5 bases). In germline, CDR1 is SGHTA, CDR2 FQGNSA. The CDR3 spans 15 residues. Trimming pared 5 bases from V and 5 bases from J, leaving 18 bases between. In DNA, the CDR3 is TGTGCCAGCAGCCCCCCTTTGGGGACCTATTATGGCTACACCTTC. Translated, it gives CASSPPLGTYYGYTF.

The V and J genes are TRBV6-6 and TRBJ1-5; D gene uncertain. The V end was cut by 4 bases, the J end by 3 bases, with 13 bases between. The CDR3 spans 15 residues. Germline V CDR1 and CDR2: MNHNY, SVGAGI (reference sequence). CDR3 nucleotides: TGTGCCAGCAGTTCTAATAAGGCCAACAATCAGCCCCAGCATTTT. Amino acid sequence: CASSSNKANNQPQHF.

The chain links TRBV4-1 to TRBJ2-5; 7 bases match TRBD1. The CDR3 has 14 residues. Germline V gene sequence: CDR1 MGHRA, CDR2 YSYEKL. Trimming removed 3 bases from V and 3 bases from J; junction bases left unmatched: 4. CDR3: CASSQPGQKETQYF. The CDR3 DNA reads TGCGCCAGCAGCCAGCCGGGACAGAAAGAGACCCAGTACTTC.

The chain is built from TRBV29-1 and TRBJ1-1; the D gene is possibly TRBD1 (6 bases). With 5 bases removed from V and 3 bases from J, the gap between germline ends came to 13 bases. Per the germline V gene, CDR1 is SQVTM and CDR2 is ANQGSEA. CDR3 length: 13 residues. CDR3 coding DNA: TGCAGCGTTCACCGAAAGGGGGACACTGAAGCTTTCTTT. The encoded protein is CSVHRKGDTEAFF.

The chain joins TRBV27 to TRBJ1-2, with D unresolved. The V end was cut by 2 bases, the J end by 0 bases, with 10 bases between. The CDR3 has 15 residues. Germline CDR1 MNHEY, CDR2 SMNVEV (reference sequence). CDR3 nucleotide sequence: TGTGCCAGCAGTTTAAGGCAGGATTCTAACTATGGCTACACCTTC. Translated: CASSLRQDSNYGYTF.

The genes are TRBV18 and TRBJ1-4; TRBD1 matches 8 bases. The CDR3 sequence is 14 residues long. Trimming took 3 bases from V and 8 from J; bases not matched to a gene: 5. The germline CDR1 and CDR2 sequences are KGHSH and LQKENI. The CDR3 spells CASSPGQGREKLFF. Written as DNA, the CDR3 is TGTGCCAGCTCACCCGGACAGGGCCGCGAAAAACTGTTTTTT.

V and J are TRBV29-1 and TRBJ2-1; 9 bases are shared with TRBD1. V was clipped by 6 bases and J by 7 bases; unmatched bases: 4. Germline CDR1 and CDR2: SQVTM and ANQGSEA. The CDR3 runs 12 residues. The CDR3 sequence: CSVRGQGNEQFF. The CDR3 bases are TGCAGCGTCCGGGGACAGGGTAATGAGCAGTTCTTC.

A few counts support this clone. The CDR3 bases are TGCGCCAGCAGTCCCCCGCACGCCAACACTGAAGCTTTCTTT. Protein product: CASSPPHANTEAFF. The rearrangement links TRBV23-1 to TRBJ1-1; D ambiguous. TRBV23-1 is treated as an ORF (open reading frame) with a function not yet certain. V lost 4 bases, J lost 2 bases, and 11 bases lay in between. This CDR3 is built from 14 residues.

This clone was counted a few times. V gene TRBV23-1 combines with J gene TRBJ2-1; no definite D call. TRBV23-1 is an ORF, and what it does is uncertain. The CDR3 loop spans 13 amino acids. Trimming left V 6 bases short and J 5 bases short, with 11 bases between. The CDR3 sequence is CASRLQEHNEQFF. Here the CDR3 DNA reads TGCGCCAGCAGACTGCAGGAGCACAATGAGCAGTTCTTC.

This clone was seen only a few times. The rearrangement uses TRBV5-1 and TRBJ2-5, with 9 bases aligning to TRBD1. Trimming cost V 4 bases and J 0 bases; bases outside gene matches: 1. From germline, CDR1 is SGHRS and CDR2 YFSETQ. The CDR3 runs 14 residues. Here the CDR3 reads CASSRDRDQETQYF. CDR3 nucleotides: TGCGCCAGCAGCCGGGACAGGGACCAAGAGACCCAGTACTTC.